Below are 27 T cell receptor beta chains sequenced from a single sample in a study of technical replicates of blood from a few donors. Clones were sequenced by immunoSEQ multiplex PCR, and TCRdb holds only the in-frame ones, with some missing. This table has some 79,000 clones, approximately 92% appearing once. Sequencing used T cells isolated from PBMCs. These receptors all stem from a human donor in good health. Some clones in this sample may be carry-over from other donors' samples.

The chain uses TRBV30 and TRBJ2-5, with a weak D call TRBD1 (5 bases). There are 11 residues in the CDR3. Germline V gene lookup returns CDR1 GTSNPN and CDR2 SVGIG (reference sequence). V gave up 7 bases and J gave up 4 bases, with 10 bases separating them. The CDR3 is CAFGQGETQYF. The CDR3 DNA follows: TGTGCCTTTGGCCAGGGAGAGACCCAGTACTTC.

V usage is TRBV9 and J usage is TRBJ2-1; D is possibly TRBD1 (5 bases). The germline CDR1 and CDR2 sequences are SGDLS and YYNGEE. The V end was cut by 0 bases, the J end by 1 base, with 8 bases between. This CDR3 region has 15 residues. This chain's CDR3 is CASSVGTGSYNEQFF. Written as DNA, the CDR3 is TGTGCCAGCAGCGTAGGTACAGGATCCTACAATGAGCAGTTCTTC.

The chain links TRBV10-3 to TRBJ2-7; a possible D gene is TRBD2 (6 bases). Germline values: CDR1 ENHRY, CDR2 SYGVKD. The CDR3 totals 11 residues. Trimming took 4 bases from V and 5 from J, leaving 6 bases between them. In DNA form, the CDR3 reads TGTGCCATCAGTGCGGGGGACGAGCAGTACTTC. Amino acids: CAISAGDEQYF.

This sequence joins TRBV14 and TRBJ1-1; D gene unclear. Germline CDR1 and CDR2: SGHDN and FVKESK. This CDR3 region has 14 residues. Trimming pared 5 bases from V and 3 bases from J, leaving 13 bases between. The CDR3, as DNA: TGTGCCAGCAGCATCCTAACCGTCTACACTGAAGCTTTCTTT. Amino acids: CASSILTVYTEAFF.

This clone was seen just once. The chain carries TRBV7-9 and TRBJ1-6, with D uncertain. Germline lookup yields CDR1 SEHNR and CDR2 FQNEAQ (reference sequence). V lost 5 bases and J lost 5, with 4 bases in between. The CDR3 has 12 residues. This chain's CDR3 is CASSINNSPLHF. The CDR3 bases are TGTGCCAGCAGCATAAATAATTCACCCCTCCACTTT.

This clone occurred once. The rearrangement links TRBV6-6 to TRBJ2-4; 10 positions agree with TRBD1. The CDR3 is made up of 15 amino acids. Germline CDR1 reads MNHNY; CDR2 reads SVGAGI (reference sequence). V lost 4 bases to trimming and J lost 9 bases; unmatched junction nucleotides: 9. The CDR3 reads CASSSTGGSLGIQYF. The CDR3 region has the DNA TGTGCCAGCAGTTCGACAGGGGGCTCCCTTGGCATTCAGTACTTC.

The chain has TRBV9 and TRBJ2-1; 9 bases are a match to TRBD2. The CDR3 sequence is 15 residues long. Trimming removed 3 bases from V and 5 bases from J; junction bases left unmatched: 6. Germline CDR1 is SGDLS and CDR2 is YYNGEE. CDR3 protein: CASSEGLAGHNEQFF. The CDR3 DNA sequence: TGTGCCAGCAGCGAGGGGCTAGCGGGGCACAATGAGCAGTTCTTC.

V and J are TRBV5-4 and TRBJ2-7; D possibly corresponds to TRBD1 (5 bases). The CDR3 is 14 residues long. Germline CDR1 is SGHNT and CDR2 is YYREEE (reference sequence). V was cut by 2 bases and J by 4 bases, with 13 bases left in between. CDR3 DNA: TGTGCCAGCAGCTTAGGACAAGTAGGGTACGAGCAGTACTTC. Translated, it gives CASSLGQVGYEQYF.

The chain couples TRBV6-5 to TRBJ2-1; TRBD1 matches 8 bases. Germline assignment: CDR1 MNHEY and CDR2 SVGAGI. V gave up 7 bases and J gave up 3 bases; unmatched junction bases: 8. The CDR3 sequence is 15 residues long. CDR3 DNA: TGTGCCAGCATCCCAGGACAGGGTAACTACAATGAGCAGTTCTTC. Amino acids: CASIPGQGNYNEQFF.

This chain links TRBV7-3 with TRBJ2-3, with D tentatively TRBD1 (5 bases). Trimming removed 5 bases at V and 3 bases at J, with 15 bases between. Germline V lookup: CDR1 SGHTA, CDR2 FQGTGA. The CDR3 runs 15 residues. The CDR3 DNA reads TGTGCCAGCAGCGCTCTGGGGCTTAGTACAGATACGCAGTATTTT. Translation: CASSALGLSTDTQYF.

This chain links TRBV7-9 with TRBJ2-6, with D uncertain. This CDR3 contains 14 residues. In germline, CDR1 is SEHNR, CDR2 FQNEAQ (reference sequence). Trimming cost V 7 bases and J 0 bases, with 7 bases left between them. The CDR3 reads CASTENSGANVLTF. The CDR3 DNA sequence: TGTGCCAGCACCGAGAACTCTGGGGCCAACGTCCTGACTTTC.

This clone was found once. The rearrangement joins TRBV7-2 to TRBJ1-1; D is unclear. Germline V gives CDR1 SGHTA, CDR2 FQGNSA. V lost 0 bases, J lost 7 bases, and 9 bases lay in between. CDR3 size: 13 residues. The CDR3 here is CASSLAATGEAFF. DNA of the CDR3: TGTGCCAGCAGCTTAGCGGCGACGGGTGAAGCTTTCTTT.

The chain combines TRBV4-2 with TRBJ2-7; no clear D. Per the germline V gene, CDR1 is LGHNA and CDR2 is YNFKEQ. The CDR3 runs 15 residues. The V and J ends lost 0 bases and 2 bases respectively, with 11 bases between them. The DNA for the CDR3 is TGTGCCAGCAGCCAAGACGTGGCATCTCCCTACGAGCAGTACTTC. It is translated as CASSQDVASPYEQYF.

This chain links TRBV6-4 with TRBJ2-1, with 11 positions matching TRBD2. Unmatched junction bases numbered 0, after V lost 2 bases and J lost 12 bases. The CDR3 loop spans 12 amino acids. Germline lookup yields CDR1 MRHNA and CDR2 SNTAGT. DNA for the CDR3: TGTGCCAGCAGTGACCTAGCGGGAGGGCAGTTCTTC. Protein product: CASSDLAGGQFF.

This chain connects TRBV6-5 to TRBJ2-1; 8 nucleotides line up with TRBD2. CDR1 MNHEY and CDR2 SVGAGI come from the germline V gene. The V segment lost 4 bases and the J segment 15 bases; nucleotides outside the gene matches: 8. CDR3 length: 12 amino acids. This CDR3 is CASSSTGGLGFF. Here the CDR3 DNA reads TGTGCCAGCAGTTCCACGGGGGGGCTCGGGTTCTTC.

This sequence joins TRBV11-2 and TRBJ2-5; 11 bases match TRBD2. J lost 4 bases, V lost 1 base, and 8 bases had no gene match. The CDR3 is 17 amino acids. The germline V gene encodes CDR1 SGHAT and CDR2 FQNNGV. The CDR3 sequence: CASSLVVGLAGGETQYF. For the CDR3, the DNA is TGTGCCAGCAGCTTAGTAGTAGGGCTAGCGGGAGGAGAGACCCAGTACTTC.

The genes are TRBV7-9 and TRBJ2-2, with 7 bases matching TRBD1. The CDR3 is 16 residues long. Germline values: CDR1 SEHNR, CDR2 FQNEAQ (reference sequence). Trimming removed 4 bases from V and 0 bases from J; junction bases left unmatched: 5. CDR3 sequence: CASSSAGTANTGELFF. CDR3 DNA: TGTGCCAGCAGCTCAGCCGGGACAGCGAACACCGGGGAGCTGTTTTTT.

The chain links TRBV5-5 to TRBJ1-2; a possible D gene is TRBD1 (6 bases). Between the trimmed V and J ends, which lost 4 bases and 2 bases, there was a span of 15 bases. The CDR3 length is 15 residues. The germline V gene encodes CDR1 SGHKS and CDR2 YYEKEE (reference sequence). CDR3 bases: TGTGCCAGCAGCCGGGTGGGGGGGCTCAACTATGGCTACACCTTC. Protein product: CASSRVGGLNYGYTF.

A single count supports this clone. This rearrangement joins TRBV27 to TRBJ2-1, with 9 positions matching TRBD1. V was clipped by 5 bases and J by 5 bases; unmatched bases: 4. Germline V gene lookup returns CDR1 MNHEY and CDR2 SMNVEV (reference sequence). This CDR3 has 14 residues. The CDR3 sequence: CASSAQGANNEQFF. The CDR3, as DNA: TGTGCCAGCAGTGCACAGGGGGCGAACAATGAGCAGTTCTTC.

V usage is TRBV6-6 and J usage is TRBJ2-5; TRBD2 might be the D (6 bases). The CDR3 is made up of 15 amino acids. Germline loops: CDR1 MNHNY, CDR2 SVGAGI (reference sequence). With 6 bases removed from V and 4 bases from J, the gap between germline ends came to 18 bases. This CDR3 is CASRSLGEARETQYF. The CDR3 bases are TGTGCCAGCAGGAGTTTGGGGGAGGCGAGAGAGACCCAGTACTTC.

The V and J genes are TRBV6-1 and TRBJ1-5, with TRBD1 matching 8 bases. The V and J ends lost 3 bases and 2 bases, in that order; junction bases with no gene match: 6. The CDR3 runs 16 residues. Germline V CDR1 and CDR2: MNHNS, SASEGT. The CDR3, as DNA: TGTGCCAGCAGTGATACAGGGGGAGTGGGCAATCAGCCCCAGCATTTT. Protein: CASSDTGGVGNQPQHF.

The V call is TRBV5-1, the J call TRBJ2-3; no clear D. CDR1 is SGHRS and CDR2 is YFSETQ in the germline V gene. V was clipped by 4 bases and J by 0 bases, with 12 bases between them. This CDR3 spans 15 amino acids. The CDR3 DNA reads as TGCGCCAGCAGCATGAACCCCGGGAGCACAGATACGCAGTATTTT. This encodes CASSMNPGSTDTQYF.

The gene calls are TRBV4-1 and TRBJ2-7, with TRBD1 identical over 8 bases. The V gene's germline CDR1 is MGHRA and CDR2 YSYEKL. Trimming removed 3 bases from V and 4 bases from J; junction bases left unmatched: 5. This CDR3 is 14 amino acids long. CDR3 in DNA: TGCGCCAGCAGCCAGGAGGACAGGGTGTACGAGCAGTACTTC. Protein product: CASSQEDRVYEQYF.

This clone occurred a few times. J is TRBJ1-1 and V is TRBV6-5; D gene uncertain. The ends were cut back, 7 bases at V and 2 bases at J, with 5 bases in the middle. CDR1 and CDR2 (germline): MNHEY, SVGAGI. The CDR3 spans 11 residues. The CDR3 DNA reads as TGTGCCAGCACCTTAAACACTGAAGCTTTCTTT. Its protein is CASTLNTEAFF.

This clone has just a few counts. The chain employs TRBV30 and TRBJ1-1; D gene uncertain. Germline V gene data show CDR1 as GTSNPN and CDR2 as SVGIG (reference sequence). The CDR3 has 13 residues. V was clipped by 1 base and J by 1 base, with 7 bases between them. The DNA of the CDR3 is TGTGCCTGGAGTGGACAAGCGAACACTGAAGCTTTCTTT. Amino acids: CAWSGQANTEAFF.

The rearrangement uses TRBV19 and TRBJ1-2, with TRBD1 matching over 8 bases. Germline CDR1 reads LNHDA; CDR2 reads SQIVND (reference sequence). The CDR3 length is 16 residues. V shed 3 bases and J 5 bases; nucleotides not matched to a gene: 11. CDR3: CASSISGLDRAYGYTF. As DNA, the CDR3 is TGTGCCAGTAGTATCTCGGGCTTGGACAGGGCGTATGGCTACACCTTC.

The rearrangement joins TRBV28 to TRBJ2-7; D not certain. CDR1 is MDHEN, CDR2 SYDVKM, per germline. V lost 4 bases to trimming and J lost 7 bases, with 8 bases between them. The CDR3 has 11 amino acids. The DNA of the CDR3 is TGTGCCAGCAGTTCCAGGTTAGAGCAGTACTTC. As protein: CASSSRLEQYF.